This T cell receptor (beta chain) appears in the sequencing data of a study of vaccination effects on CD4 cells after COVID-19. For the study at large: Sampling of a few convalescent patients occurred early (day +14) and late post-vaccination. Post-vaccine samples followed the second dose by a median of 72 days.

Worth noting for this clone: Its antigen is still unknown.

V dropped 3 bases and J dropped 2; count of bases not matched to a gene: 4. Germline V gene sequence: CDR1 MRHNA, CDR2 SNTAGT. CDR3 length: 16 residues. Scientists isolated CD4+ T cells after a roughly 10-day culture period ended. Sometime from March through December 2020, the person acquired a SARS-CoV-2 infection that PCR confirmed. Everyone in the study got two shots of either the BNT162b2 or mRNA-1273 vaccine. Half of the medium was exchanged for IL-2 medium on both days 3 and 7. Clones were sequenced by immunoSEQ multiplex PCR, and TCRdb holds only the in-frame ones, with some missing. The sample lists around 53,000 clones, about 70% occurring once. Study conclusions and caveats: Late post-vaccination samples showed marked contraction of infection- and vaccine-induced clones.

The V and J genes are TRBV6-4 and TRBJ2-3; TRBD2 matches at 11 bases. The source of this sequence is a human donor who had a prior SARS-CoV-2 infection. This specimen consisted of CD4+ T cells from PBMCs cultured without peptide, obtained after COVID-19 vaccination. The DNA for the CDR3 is TGTGCCAGCAGTGATCAGACTAGCGGGACCACAGATACGCAGTATTTT. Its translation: CASSDQTSGTTDTQYF.